What follows are 30 T cell receptor beta chains derived from one specimen sequenced in a study of blood T cell repertoires in COVID-19. Profiled with immunoSEQ multiplex PCR; TCRdb holds only in-frame clones, not every one. The sample holds around 83,000 clones, about 89% seen once. Sequenced sample: peripheral blood. The source of these receptors is a man in his 70s with active or convalescent COVID-19.

The CDR3 bases are TGTGCCAGCAGAGAAGAGCGGGGTACTGAAGCTTTCTTT. As protein: CASREERGTEAFF. The chain joins TRBV3-1 (or the pseudogene TRBV3-2) to TRBJ1-1; D is uncertain. Germline CDR1 and CDR2: LGHDT and YNNKEL (reference sequence). V lost 6 bases to trimming and J lost 5 bases, with 13 bases between them. This CDR3 has 13 residues.

This chain joins TRBV19 and TRBJ2-5; possible D gene TRBD2, 5 bases. Trimming shortened V by 7 bases and J by 5 bases, and 17 bases separated the two germline ends. The germline V gene has CDR1 LNHDA and CDR2 SQIVND (reference sequence). The CDR3 extends over 14 amino acids. The CDR3 is CASKSGASGETQYF. The CDR3 nucleotides are TGTGCCAGTAAAAGCGGCGCCTCCGGGGAGACCCAGTACTTC. Combining the CDR3 with reference TRBV19 and TRBJ2-5 gives the whole variable domain DGGITQSPKYLFRKEGQNVTLSCEQNLNHDAMYWYRQDPGQGLRLIYYSQIVNDFQKGDIAEGYSVSREKKESFPLTVTSAQKNPTAFYLCASKSGASGETQYFGPGTRLLVL.

The chain recombines TRBV27 with TRBJ2-4, with 7 bases lining up with TRBD1. The V gene's germline CDR1 is MNHEY and CDR2 SMNVEV (reference sequence). The CDR3 sequence is 11 residues long. V lost 10 bases and J lost 7; bases outside the gene matches: 4. The CDR3 is CATLTGNIQYF. CDR3 bases: TGTGCCACCCTGACAGGGAACATTCAGTACTTC.

The chain is built from TRBV27 and TRBJ2-7; 14 bases agree with TRBD2. The V and J ends lost 5 bases and 5 bases, in that order; junction bases with no gene match: 11. Germline lookup yields CDR1 MNHEY and CDR2 SMNVEV (reference sequence). This CDR3 is built from 17 residues. CDR3: CASSPRLAGGGIDEQYF. CDR3 DNA: TGTGCCAGCAGTCCTCGACTAGCGGGAGGGGGGATCGACGAGCAGTACTTC.

The chain uses TRBV7-9 and TRBJ1-1, with 7 bases matching TRBD1. The CDR3 spans 16 residues. J lost 3 bases, V lost 4 bases, and 11 bases had no gene match. From germline, CDR1 is SEHNR and CDR2 FQNEAQ (reference sequence). The CDR3, as DNA: TGTGCCAGCAGCTCCAGAACAGGGGTTGAGGACACTGAAGCTTTCTTT. Amino acid sequence: CASSSRTGVEDTEAFF. The variable domain in full, completed from reference TRBV7-9 and TRBJ1-1, reads DTGVSQNPRHKITKRGQNVTFRCDPISEHNRLYWYRQTLGQGPEFLTYFQNEAQLEKSRLLSDRFSAERPKGSFSTLEIQRTEQGDSAMYLCASSSRTGVEDTEAFFGQGTRLTVV.

The rearrangement uses TRBV19 and TRBJ2-7; possibly TRBD1 for D (6 bases). CDR1 and CDR2 (germline): LNHDA, SQIVND (reference sequence). V dropped 3 bases and J dropped 4 bases, with 10 bases sitting between them. The CDR3 is 13 amino acids. CDR3: CASSIGGQYEQYF. The DNA of the CDR3 is TGTGCCAGTAGTATTGGGGGCCAGTACGAGCAGTACTTC. Together with reference TRBV19 and TRBJ2-7, the CDR3 gives the full variable domain: DGGITQSPKYLFRKEGQNVTLSCEQNLNHDAMYWYRQDPGQGLRLIYYSQIVNDFQKGDIAEGYSVSREKKESFPLTVTSAQKNPTAFYLCASSIGGQYEQYFGPGTRLTVT.

The chain has TRBV7-8 and TRBJ1-5; 7 positions agree with TRBD1. The CDR3 totals 15 residues. Germline V gene data show CDR1 as SGHVS and CDR2 as FQNEAQ. J gave up 5 bases and V 5 bases, and 9 bases lay outside the gene matches. CDR3: CASSLNRGGHQPQHF. The DNA of the CDR3 is TGTGCCAGCAGCCTAAACAGGGGAGGTCATCAGCCCCAGCATTTT.

The chain employs TRBV18 and TRBJ1-1, with D unclear. This CDR3 is built from 17 residues. The V end was cut by 4 bases, the J end by 0 bases, with 18 bases between. From germline, CDR1 is KGHSH and CDR2 LQKENI. CDR3 nucleotides: TGTGCCAGCTCACGAATCGACACCCGCACGATGAACACTGAAGCTTTCTTT. This codes for CASSRIDTRTMNTEAFF.

V is TRBV5-1 and J is TRBJ1-4; 7 nucleotides align to TRBD1. Germline CDR1 reads SGHRS; CDR2 reads YFSETQ. The V and J ends lost 5 bases and 11 bases, in that order; junction bases with no gene match: 12. The CDR3 contains 14 residues. The DNA of the CDR3 is TGCGCCAGCAGGACCGGGACAGAATCTGTGAAACTGTTTTTT. This translates into CASRTGTESVKLFF.

The chain links TRBV9 to TRBJ2-2, with TRBD1 identical over 10 bases. Germline values: CDR1 SGDLS, CDR2 YYNGEE. Unmatched junction bases numbered 6, after V lost 4 bases and J lost 6 bases. CDR3 size: 15 residues. The CDR3, as DNA: TGTGCCAGCAGCCTTAGGACAGGGGGGGCCGGGGAGCTGTTTTTT. This sequence encodes CASSLRTGGAGELFF.

The rearrangement joins TRBV20-1 to TRBJ2-3; TRBD1 matches at 7 bases. V lost 4 bases and J lost 11; bases outside the gene matches: 6. The CDR3 covers 11 residues. Germline loops: CDR1 DFQATT, CDR2 SNEGSKA (reference sequence). The CDR3: CSATTGEGQYF. In DNA form, the CDR3 reads TGCAGTGCTACAACAGGGGAAGGGCAGTATTTT.

The CDR3 is CASTPQGGEMFEQFF. The DNA of the CDR3 is TGCGCCAGCACCCCCCAGGGAGGGGAAATGTTTGAGCAGTTCTTC. V is TRBV5-1 and J is TRBJ2-1; 7 bases are a match to TRBD2. Germline CDR1 is SGHRS and CDR2 is YFSETQ. V was clipped by 6 bases and J by 9 bases; unmatched bases: 15. This CDR3 region has 15 residues.

The chain couples TRBV28 to TRBJ1-3; possible D gene TRBD1, 5 bases. Trimming shortened V by 7 bases and J by 0 bases, and 10 bases separated the two germline ends. Germline CDR1 is MDHEN and CDR2 is SYDVKM. CDR3 length: 14 amino acids. CDR3 region: CASTSGLSGNTIYF. CDR3 coding DNA: TGTGCCAGCACCTCGGGACTCTCTGGAAACACCATATATTTT. Full variable domain (missing parts from reference TRBV28 and TRBJ1-3): DVKVTQSSRYLVKRTGEKVFLECVQDMDHENMFWYRQDPGLGLRLIYFSYDVKMKEKGDIPEGYSVSREKKERFSLILESASTNQTSMYLCASTSGLSGNTIYFGEGSWLTVV.

The J gene is TRBJ1-5, the V gene TRBV27; 7 bases align to TRBD1. This CDR3 comprises 18 residues. The V segment lost 5 bases and the J segment 4 bases; nucleotides outside the gene matches: 17. Germline CDR1 MNHEY, CDR2 SMNVEV (reference sequence). CDR3 residues: CASSPITKPGQSNQPQHF. The CDR3 bases are TGTGCCAGCAGTCCTATAACCAAGCCGGGACAGTCTAATCAGCCCCAGCATTTT.

The rearrangement uses TRBV2 and TRBJ2-3, with TRBD1 as a possible D gene (5 bases). There are 12 residues in the CDR3. The germline V gene encodes CDR1 SNHLY and CDR2 FYNNEI. Trimming took 7 bases from V and 8 from J, leaving 13 bases between them. DNA for the CDR3: TGTGCCAGCACCCCTGGTGGGGCTACGCAGTATTTT. Its translation is CASTPGGATQYF.

The chain recombines TRBV19 with TRBJ2-7; D is possibly TRBD1 (6 bases). This CDR3 comprises 14 residues. The germline gives CDR1 LNHDA, CDR2 SQIVND (reference sequence). The V and J ends lost 5 bases and 0 bases respectively, with 11 bases between them. The CDR3 here is CASSRTGYSYEQYF. DNA of the CDR3: TGTGCCAGTAGTCGTACAGGGTACTCCTACGAGCAGTACTTC.

This sequence joins TRBV10-3 and TRBJ2-7; 10 positions agree with TRBD1. Losses at the gene ends were 2 bases for V and 2 bases for J; bases not matched to a gene: 3. Germline CDR1 reads ENHRY; CDR2 reads SYGVKD. The CDR3 contains 15 residues. CDR3 sequence (DNA): TGTGCCATCAGTGAGCCGGGACAGGGGACCTACGAGCAGTACTTC. This encodes CAISEPGQGTYEQYF.

The J gene is TRBJ1-5, the V gene TRBV11-3; 9 bases are a match to TRBD1. The germline V gene encodes CDR1 SGHNT and CDR2 YENEEA. Trimming removed 3 bases from V and 11 bases from J; junction bases left unmatched: 11. There are 15 residues in the CDR3. DNA of the CDR3: TGTGCCAGCAGCTTCGGGTGGGGACAGGGAATTTCCCAGCATTTT. Its translation is CASSFGWGQGISQHF.

The genes are TRBV19 and TRBJ1-5; 9 bases agree with TRBD1. The CDR3 has 15 residues. Germline lookup yields CDR1 LNHDA and CDR2 SQIVND (reference sequence). Trimming took 3 bases from V and 5 from J; bases not matched to a gene: 5. CDR3 coding DNA: TGTGCCAGTAGTATGGGACAGGGCACCCATCAGCCCCAGCATTTT. Translating gives CASSMGQGTHQPQHF.

The V gene is TRBV9, the J gene TRBJ1-1; D might be TRBD1 (6 bases). This CDR3 region has 13 residues. Germline V CDR1 and CDR2: SGDLS, YYNGEE. The V gene lost 4 bases and the J gene lost 6 bases, with 13 bases spanning the gap. This CDR3 reads CASSMREGAEAFF. The CDR3 coding sequence is TGTGCCAGCAGCATGCGGGAGGGGGCTGAAGCTTTCTTT.

The chain uses TRBV11-3 and TRBJ1-1; possibly TRBD1 for D (5 bases). Trimming stripped 1 base from V and 1 base from J, with 7 bases between. Per the germline V gene, CDR1 is SGHNT and CDR2 is YENEEA. The CDR3 has 14 amino acids. This chain's CDR3 is CASSLGGPNTEAFF. The CDR3 DNA reads as TGTGCCAGCAGCTTAGGGGGCCCGAACACTGAAGCTTTCTTT.

V is TRBV5-1 and J is TRBJ1-1; 7 bases line up with TRBD1. Losses at the gene ends were 0 bases for V and 5 bases for J; bases not matched to a gene: 4. Looked up from germline, CDR1 is SGHRS and CDR2 is YFSETQ. This CDR3 is 14 amino acids long. Written as DNA, the CDR3 is TGCGCCAGCAGCTTGGCGAACAGGGGTACTGAAGCTTTCTTT. Protein sequence: CASSLANRGTEAFF. Complete variable domain (other parts from reference TRBV5-1 and TRBJ1-1): KAGVTQTPRYLIKTRGQQVTLSCSPISGHRSVSWYQQTPGQGLQFLFEYFSETQRNKGNFPGRFSGRQFSNSRSEMNVSTLELGDSALYLCASSLANRGTEAFFGQGTRLTVV.

The chain couples TRBV5-5 to TRBJ1-6; TRBD1 agrees at 7 bases. Germline CDR1 SGHKS, CDR2 YYEKEE (reference sequence). The CDR3 is 15 amino acids. Trimming removed 4 bases from V and 7 bases from J; junction bases left unmatched: 8. The CDR3 loop is CASSASGTANSPLHF. The CDR3 DNA reads TGTGCCAGCAGCGCCTCCGGGACAGCAAATTCACCCCTCCACTTT.

The J gene is TRBJ1-1, the V gene TRBV25-1, with 8 bases aligning to TRBD1. CDR3 length equals 13 residues. The germline CDR1 and CDR2 sequences are MGHDK and SYGVNS. Trimming cost V 7 bases and J 7 bases; bases outside gene matches: 8. In nucleotides, the CDR3 is TGTGCCAGCACCGCAGGGGGCGTGGGTGAAGCTTTCTTT. This translates into CASTAGGVGEAFF.

The chain has TRBV3-1 (or the pseudogene TRBV3-2) and TRBJ2-6; 8 nucleotides match TRBD1. The V gene's germline CDR1 is LGHDT and CDR2 YNNKEL (reference sequence). Losses at the gene ends were 5 bases for V and 4 bases for J; bases not matched to a gene: 4. CDR3 length: 15 residues. CDR3 sequence reads: CASSSPGGGANVLTF. The CDR3 DNA reads TGTGCCAGCAGCTCCCCAGGGGGCGGGGCCAACGTCCTGACTTTC.

The chain is built from TRBV10-3 and TRBJ1-5; D remains unclear. This CDR3 is built from 16 residues. V was trimmed by 3 bases and J by 4 bases, leaving 16 bases between them. Germline V gene sequence: CDR1 ENHRY, CDR2 SYGVKD. CDR3 sequence reads: CAISDSHTGVNQPQHF. The CDR3 DNA reads TGTGCCATCAGTGATTCCCACACCGGGGTAAATCAGCCCCAGCATTTT.

V is TRBV18 and J is TRBJ1-2, with TRBD1 as a possible D gene (6 bases). From germline, CDR1 is KGHSH and CDR2 LQKENI. V was shortened by 3 bases and J by 6 bases, with 14 bases between the two germline ends. The CDR3 runs 14 residues. As DNA, the CDR3 is TGTGCCAGCTCACCGGTACAGGGAAAGGATGGCTACACCTTC. It translates to CASSPVQGKDGYTF. Using reference TRBV18 and TRBJ1-2 for the parts outside the CDR3, the full variable domain is NAGVMQNPRHLVRRRGQEARLRCSPMKGHSHVYWYRQLPEEGLKFMVYLQKENIIDESGMPKERFSAEFPKEGPSILRIQQVVRGDSAAYFCASSPVQGKDGYTFGSGTRLTVV.

The chain joins TRBV6-2 or TRBV6-3 to TRBJ2-7; 10 positions agree with TRBD2. CDR1 MNHEY and CDR2 SVGEGT come from the germline V gene. The V gene end was trimmed by 0 bases and the J gene end by 1 base; junction bases not matched to a gene: 0. The CDR3 extends over 15 amino acids. The CDR3: CASSYSAGGSYEQYF. As DNA, the CDR3 is TGTGCCAGCAGTTACTCAGCGGGAGGGTCCTACGAGCAGTACTTC.

This rearrangement joins TRBV10-3 to TRBJ1-2; D gene unclear. V was clipped by 2 bases and J by 8 bases, with 12 bases between them. Germline CDR1 and CDR2: ENHRY and SYGVKD. CDR3 length: 13 amino acids. CDR3 in amino acids: CAISEGQVGGYTF. The DNA of the CDR3 is TGTGCCATCAGTGAGGGGCAGGTAGGCGGCTACACCTTC.

This sequence joins TRBV27 and TRBJ1-2; 12 bases are shared with TRBD1. The germline V gene encodes CDR1 MNHEY and CDR2 SMNVEV (reference sequence). Trimming cost V 5 bases and J 8 bases; bases outside gene matches: 15. The CDR3 runs to 17 residues. The CDR3 coding sequence is TGTGCCAGCAGTAAAACGCGGCCGGGACAGGGGGCGCAGGGCTACACCTTC. This gives the protein CASSKTRPGQGAQGYTF.